This TCR beta chain was captured by sequencing in a study of T-cell memory formation after mild COVID-19. General study findings and limits: Cross-reactive memory appears to have joined, as suggested by some responding clones showing up in pre-infection memory.

The V and J ends lost 0 bases and 9 bases, in that order; junction bases with no gene match: 9. The CDR3 runs 14 residues. CDR1 and CDR2 (germline): GTSNPN, SVGIG (reference sequence). About this clonotype: Its antigen is currently unknown.

The 5'RACE method, run with constant-segment primers, produced TCR alpha and TCR beta cDNA libraries (carrying sample barcodes and UMIs). MiXCR, run by TCRdb on the 5' RACE reads, gives a single entry per CDR3 protein. This table has about 110,000 distinct CDR3 sequences, 9.5% to 15% appearing once. The origin of this receptor is an adult woman who had mild COVID-19 (a few samples of this study predate the infection). Cell type and time point are not known. This rearrangement joins TRBV30 to TRBJ2-7; TRBD1 matches 9 bases. Material for sequencing was PBMCs or a T cell subset sorted from them (not recorded which). The CDR3 DNA sequence: TGTGCCTGGAGTGTAGGGACAGGGATGTTGAGGCAGTACTTC. Residues: CAWSVGTGMLRQYF. The variable domain in full, with the rest retrieved from reference TRBV30 and TRBJ2-7, is SQTIHQWPATLVQPVGSPLSLECTVEGTSNPNLYWYRQAAGRGLQLLFYSVGIGQISSEVPQNLSASRPQDRQFILSSKKLLLSDSGFYLCAWSVGTGMLRQYFGPGTRLTVT.